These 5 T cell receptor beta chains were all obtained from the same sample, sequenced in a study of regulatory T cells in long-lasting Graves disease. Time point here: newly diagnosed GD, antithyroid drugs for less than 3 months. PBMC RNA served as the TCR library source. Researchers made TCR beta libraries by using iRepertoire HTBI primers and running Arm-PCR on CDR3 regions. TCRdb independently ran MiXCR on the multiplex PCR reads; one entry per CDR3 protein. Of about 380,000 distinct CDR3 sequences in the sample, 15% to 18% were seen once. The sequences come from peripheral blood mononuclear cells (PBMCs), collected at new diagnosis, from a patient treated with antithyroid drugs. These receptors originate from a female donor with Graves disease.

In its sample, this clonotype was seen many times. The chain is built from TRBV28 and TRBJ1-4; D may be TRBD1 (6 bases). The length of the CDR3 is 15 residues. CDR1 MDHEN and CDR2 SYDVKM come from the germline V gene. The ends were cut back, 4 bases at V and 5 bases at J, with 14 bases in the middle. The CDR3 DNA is TGTGCCAGCAGTTCGGGAGGGGGAACGAATGAAAAACTGTTTTTT. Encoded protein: CASSSGGGTNEKLFF. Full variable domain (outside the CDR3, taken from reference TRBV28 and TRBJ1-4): DVKVTQSSRYLVKRTGEKVFLECVQDMDHENMFWYRQDPGLGLRLIYFSYDVKMKEKGDIPEGYSVSREKKERFSLILESASTNQTSMYLCASSSGGGTNEKLFFGSGTQLSVL.

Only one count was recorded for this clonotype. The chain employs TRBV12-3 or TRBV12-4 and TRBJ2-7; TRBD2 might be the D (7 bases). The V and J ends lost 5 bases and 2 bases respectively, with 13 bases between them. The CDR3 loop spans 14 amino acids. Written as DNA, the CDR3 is TGTGCCAGCAGTCGCGGCGGGGGCGCCTACGAGCAGTACTTC. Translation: CASSRGGGAYEQYF.

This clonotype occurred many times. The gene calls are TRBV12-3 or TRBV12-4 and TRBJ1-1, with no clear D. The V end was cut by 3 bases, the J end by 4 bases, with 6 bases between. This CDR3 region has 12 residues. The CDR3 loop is CASSFYGTEAFF. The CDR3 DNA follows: TGTGCCAGCAGTTTCTACGGCACTGAAGCTTTCTTT.

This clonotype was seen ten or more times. As DNA, the CDR3 is TGTGCCAGCAGCTTAGTAAATTGGGACACGTACAATGAGCAGTTCTTC. Amino acids: CASSLVNWDTYNEQFF. This chain joins TRBV11-2 and TRBJ2-1, with a weak D call TRBD1 (6 bases). CDR1 SGHAT and CDR2 FQNNGV come from the germline V gene. The CDR3 is 16 amino acids. V gave up 1 base and J gave up 4 bases, with 14 bases separating them. Using reference TRBV11-2 and TRBJ2-1 for the parts outside the CDR3, the full variable domain is EAGVAQSPRYKIIEKRQSVAFWCNPISGHATLYWYQQILGQGPKLLIQFQNNGVVDDSQLPKDRFSAERLKGVDSTLKIQPAKLEDSAVYLCASSLVNWDTYNEQFFGPGTRLTVL.

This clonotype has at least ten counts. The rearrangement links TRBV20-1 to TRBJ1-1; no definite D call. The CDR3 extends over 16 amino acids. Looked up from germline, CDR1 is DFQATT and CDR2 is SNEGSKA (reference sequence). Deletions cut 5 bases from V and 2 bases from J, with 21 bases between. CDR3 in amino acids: CSADTPGQAFNTEAFF. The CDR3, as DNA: TGCAGTGCTGATACCCCGGGTCAAGCGTTTAACACTGAAGCTTTCTTT.